This T cell receptor beta chain was documented in a study of CD8+ T cells in alopecia areata. Study context: Each recipient was an approximately 7-11-week-old female C3H/HeJ mouse given skin from a 6-12-month-old C3H/HeJ donor with spontaneous alopecia. Study-level points and caveats: When scalp samples are sequenced, resident alphabeta T cells of normal skin are also captured. Higher clonality and more expanded CD8+ clones appeared in lesional than normal scalp.

cDNA prepared by RNA extraction and subsequent reverse transcription served as the template for sequencing. Only in-frame clones appear in the TCRdb table, and some are missing; sequencing was by immunoSEQ multiplex PCR. The sample yields some 18,000 clones, without any singletons. Notes on this clone: Its specificity is unknown. Gene names are the mouse ones. The CDR3 end is not reached by the read, which stops 4 residues before it; the germline J gene fills it in.

Separation of pooled cutaneous lymph node cells was by sorting with CD4, CD8alpha, NKG2D, NKG2ACE and other markers. The ends lost 4 bases at V and 4 bases at J; junction bases unmatched: 5. Looked up from germline, CDR1 is FNHDT and CDR2 is SITEND (reference sequence). This CDR3 region has 15 residues. The source material was CD8+ T cells sorted from a lymph node. This receptor was obtained from a C3H/HeJ mouse with alopecia areata. Strain haplotype at MHC: H2-k. V usage is TRBV19 and J usage is TRBJ2-1; TRBD2 matches at 10 bases. Partial CDR3 DNA: TGTGCCAGCAGTCCGACTGGGGGGCTGTATGCT. This codes for CASSPTGGLYA. The whole CDR3 reads CASSPTGGLYAEQFF.